This TCR beta chain was obtained from a study of T cell responses to AZD1222 COVID-19 vaccine. Clones were read by immunoSEQ multiplex PCR, and TCRdb kept only the in-frame ones, dropping some. The sample shows 100,000 to 150,000 clones, roughly 88% of them seen only once. This clone turned up a few times. Antigen unknown. The ends were cut back, 2 bases at V and 1 base at J, with 8 bases in the middle. Germline V CDR1 and CDR2: KGHSH, LQKENI. The CDR3 has 14 residues. General study results and limits: The study found Spike-specific TCR breadth and depth rose after two AZD1222 doses. Seropositive status at baseline applied to only 6 or 7 AZD1222 recipients.

The starting material was peripheral blood, obtained on day 0 of AZD1222 vaccination. This chain joins TRBV18 and TRBJ1-1, with no clear D. The sequence came from an adult in good health. The CDR3 coding sequence is TGTGCCAGCTCACCAGCGCGGAAGAACACTGAAGCTTTCTTT. Its protein product is CASSPARKNTEAFF.